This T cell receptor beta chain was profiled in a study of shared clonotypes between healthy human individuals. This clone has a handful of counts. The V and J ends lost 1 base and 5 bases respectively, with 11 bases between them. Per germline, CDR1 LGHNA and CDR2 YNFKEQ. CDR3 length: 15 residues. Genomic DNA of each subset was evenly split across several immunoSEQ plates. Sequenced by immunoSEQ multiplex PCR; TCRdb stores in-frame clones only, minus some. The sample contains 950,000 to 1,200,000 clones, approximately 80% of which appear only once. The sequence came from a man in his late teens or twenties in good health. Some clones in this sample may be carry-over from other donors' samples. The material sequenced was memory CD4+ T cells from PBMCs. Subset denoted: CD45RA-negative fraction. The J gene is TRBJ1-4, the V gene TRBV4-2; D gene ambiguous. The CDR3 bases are TGTGCCAGCAGCCAAGCGGAGGGATCGAATGAAAAACTGTTTTTT. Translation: CASSQAEGSNEKLFF.